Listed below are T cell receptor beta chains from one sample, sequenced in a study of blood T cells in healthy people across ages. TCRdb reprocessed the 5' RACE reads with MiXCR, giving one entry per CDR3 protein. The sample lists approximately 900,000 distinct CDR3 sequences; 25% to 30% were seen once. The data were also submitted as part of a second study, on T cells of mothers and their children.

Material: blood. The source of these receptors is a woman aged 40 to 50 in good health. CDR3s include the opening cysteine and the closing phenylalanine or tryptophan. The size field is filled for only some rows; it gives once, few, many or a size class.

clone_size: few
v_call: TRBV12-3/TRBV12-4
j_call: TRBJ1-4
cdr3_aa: CASSSGGDRAAKLFF

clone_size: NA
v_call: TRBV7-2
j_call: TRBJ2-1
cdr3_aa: CASSLGRGVYNEQFF

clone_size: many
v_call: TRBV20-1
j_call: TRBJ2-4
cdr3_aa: CSAGTSGGADIQYF

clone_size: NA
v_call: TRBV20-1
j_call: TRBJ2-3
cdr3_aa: CSAPGRVHTDTQYF

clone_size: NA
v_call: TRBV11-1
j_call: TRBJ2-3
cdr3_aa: CASSLNPTGEADTQYF

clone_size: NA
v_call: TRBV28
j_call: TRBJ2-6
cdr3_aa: CASKKQRAAGANVLTF

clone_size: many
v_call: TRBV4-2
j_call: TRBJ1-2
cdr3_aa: CASSQDLYGYTF

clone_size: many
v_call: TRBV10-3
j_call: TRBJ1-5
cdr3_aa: CAISDSGTVGQPQHF

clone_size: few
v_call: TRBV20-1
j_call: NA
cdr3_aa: CSAREHLMGVGEQYF

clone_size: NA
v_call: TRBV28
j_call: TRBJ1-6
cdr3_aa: CASRTYSGTGGSPLHF

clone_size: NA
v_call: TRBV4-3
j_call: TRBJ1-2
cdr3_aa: CASSQATQGGYGYTF

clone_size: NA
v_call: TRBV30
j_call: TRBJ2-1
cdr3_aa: CAWSKQGHEQFF

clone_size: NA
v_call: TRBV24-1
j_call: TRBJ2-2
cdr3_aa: CATSDLERSGGSLGGELFF

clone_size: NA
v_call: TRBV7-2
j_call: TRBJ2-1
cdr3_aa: CASSHGGTSRSYEQFF

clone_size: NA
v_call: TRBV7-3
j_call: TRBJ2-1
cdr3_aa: CASSRGWNNEQFF

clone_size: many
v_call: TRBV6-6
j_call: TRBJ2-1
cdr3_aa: CASRPGEGGLVFREQFF

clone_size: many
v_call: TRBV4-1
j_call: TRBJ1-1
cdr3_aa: CASSQALLTEAFF

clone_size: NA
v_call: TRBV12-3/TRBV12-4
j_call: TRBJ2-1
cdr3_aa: CASSFSTADEQFF

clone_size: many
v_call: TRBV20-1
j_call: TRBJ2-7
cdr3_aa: CSASGGDSYEQYF

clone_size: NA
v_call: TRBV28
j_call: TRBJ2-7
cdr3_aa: CASSLRGQEQYF

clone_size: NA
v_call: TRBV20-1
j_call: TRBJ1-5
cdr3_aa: CSARDLQSNQPQHF

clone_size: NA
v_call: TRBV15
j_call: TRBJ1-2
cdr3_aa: CATSSLGHRYGYTF

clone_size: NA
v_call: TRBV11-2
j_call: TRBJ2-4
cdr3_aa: CASSLGAGKAKNIQYF

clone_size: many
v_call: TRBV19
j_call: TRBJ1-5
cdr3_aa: CASSPRGQSPSKPQHF

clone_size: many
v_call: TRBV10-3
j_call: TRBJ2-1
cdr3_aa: CAISEYGQGTDNEQFF

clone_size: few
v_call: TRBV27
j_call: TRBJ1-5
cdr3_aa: CASSKQGAWQPQHF

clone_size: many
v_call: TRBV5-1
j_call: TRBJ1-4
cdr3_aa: CASSYSSGFGEKLFF